What follows are 28 T cell receptor beta chains derived from one specimen sequenced in a study of T-cell reconstitution after alpha-beta-depleted transplantation in children. Unique molecular identifiers were incorporated during preparation of the TCRbeta library. TCRdb re-called the PCR reads through MiXCR, storing one row per CDR3 protein. The table shows 440,000 or so distinct CDR3 sequences, with about 45% occurring only once. The source was PBMCs, collected before TCRalphabeta/CD19-depleted stem cell transplant. Every receptor here comes from a girl aged 2-10 years with aplastic anemia, due to receive a stem cell transplant.

This CDR3 reads CASSLAGMSSTDTQYF. For the CDR3, the DNA is TGCGCCAGCAGCCTAGCCGGTATGAGTAGCACAGATACGCAGTATTTT. V and J are TRBV5-1 and TRBJ2-3; maybe TRBD2 (5 bases). Trimming stripped 4 bases from V and 0 bases from J, with 15 bases between. This CDR3 contains 16 residues. Germline CDR1 is SGHRS and CDR2 is YFSETQ.

By its share, this clonotype is medium-sized. The V gene is TRBV28, the J gene TRBJ2-7, with a possible D match to TRBD1 (6 bases). CDR1 is MDHEN and CDR2 is SYDVKM in the germline V gene. The CDR3 spans 14 residues. V was cut by 3 bases and J by 2 bases, with 11 bases left in between. The CDR3 region has the DNA TGTGCCAGCAGTTTGACAGGAACAACCTACGAGCAGTACTTC. Translating it yields CASSLTGTTYEQYF.

The chain combines TRBV12-3 or TRBV12-4 with TRBJ2-3, with D possibly being TRBD2 (6 bases). The CDR3 has 17 residues. V lost 6 bases and J 0 bases, leaving 19 bases between the germline ends. This CDR3 reads CASRRRGGKGSTDTQYF. As DNA, the CDR3 is TGTGCCAGCAGAAGGAGGGGCGGCAAGGGTAGCACAGATACGCAGTATTTT.

This clonotype appeared many times. The V and J genes are TRBV6-2 or TRBV6-3 and TRBJ2-1; D is ambiguous. The CDR3 is made up of 16 amino acids. V lost 3 bases and J 0 bases, leaving 12 bases between the germline ends. Germline CDR1 reads MNHEY; CDR2 reads SVGEGT. Here the CDR3 reads CASSYRTSVSYNEQFF. The CDR3 nucleotides read TGTGCCAGCAGTTATCGGACGTCTGTCTCCTACAATGAGCAGTTCTTC.

This clonotype was counted between two and nine times. The chain couples TRBV7-2 to TRBJ2-5; 8 bases fit TRBD2. Per the germline V gene, CDR1 is SGHTA and CDR2 is FQGNSA. V dropped 1 base and J dropped 4; count of bases not matched to a gene: 5. The CDR3 is made up of 15 amino acids. The CDR3 here is CASSLVGLGPETQYF. The CDR3 DNA reads as TGTGCCAGCAGCTTAGTGGGACTAGGCCCAGAGACCCAGTACTTC.

This clonotype was counted many times. This chain links TRBV5-6 with TRBJ2-1, with D unclear. Trimming took 0 bases from V and 2 from J, leaving 9 bases between them. Looked up from germline, CDR1 is SGHDT and CDR2 is YYEEEE. The CDR3 consists of 15 residues. CDR3 bases: TGTGCCAGCAGCTTGGGGTCGGCCCCCTACAATGAGCAGTTCTTC. Its protein product is CASSLGSAPYNEQFF.

The J gene is TRBJ2-4, the V gene TRBV18; either TRBD1 or TRBD2 may supply D (5 bases each). Germline loops: CDR1 KGHSH, CDR2 LQKENI. The CDR3 consists of 14 residues. V was shortened by 2 bases and J by 9 bases, with 14 bases between the two germline ends. The CDR3 DNA sequence: TGTGCCAGCTCACCAGAGGGGCCCGGGACCATTCAGTACTTC. Its protein is CASSPEGPGTIQYF. The entire variable domain, with the rest obtained from reference TRBV18 and TRBJ2-4, is as follows: NAGVMQNPRHLVRRRGQEARLRCSPMKGHSHVYWYRQLPEEGLKFMVYLQKENIIDESGMPKERFSAEFPKEGPSILRIQQVVRGDSAAYFCASSPEGPGTIQYFGAGTRLSVL.

This clonotype was seen at least ten times. V gene TRBV12-3 or TRBV12-4 combines with J gene TRBJ2-5; TRBD2 might be the D (5 bases). The CDR3 has 14 amino acids. V lost 0 bases to trimming and J lost 9 bases, with 14 bases between them. The CDR3 sequence is CASSLALRAGAQYF. The CDR3 nucleotides are TGTGCCAGCAGTTTAGCGCTAAGGGCCGGGGCCCAGTACTTC.

V gene TRBV12-3 or TRBV12-4 combines with J gene TRBJ2-1; no reliable D call. This CDR3 comprises 12 residues. Trimming shortened V by 2 bases and J by 8 bases, and 7 bases separated the two germline ends. The CDR3 loop is CASSLIEYEQFF. The CDR3 DNA reads as TGTGCCAGCAGTTTAATCGAGTATGAGCAGTTCTTC.

This clonotype was seen a handful of times. V and J are TRBV2 and TRBJ1-1; D is unresolved. V was shortened by 6 bases and J by 10 bases, with 9 bases between the two germline ends. CDR1 is SNHLY and CDR2 is FYNNEI in the germline V gene. CDR3 length: 10 residues. The DNA for the CDR3 is TGTGCCAGCAGGATTGGTAGAGCTTTCTTT. This sequence encodes CASRIGRAFF.

As to this clonotype: A junction end diverges from the germline sequence, so it may reflect a read error. Here the CDR3 reads CASSSRSGINEKLFF. CDR3 coding DNA: TGCGCCAGCAGCTCGAGGTCGGGGATTAATGAAAAACTTTTTTTT. V is TRBV5-1 and J is TRBJ1-4; D gene unclear. The germline V gene encodes CDR1 SGHRS and CDR2 YFSETQ. The CDR3 is made up of 15 amino acids.

This clonotype was recorded many times. The chain uses TRBV2 and TRBJ2-2; 7 bases fit TRBD1. The CDR3 runs to 15 residues. CDR1 is SNHLY and CDR2 is FYNNEI in the germline V gene. The V gene end was trimmed by 8 bases and the J gene end by 2 bases; junction bases not matched to a gene: 8. CDR3 loop: CASSSTGANTGELFF. CDR3 DNA sequence: TGTGCCAGCTCCTCCACAGGGGCCAACACCGGGGAGCTGTTTTTT.

This clonotype was counted a single time. The chain links TRBV10-3 to TRBJ2-3; 12 bases fit TRBD1. The CDR3 runs to 15 residues. From germline, CDR1 is ENHRY and CDR2 SYGVKD. V was pared by 6 bases and J by 3 bases, with 4 bases of the junction left unmatched. CDR3 bases: TGTGCCATCAGCGGGACAGGGGGCTTTACAGATACGCAGTATTTT. Protein sequence: CAISGTGGFTDTQYF.

The genes are TRBV5-1 and TRBJ2-3; no reliable D call. The J call is in doubt because the DNA end fits TRBJ1-5 better. The CDR3 runs to 11 residues. The germline gives CDR1 SGHRS, CDR2 YFSETQ. The CDR3 DNA follows: TGCGCCAGCAGCTTGGGAGATACGCAGCATTTT. As protein: CASSLGDTQHF.

This chain joins TRBV28 and TRBJ2-1, with a tentative D call TRBD1 (6 bases). Trimming cost V 6 bases and J 3 bases, with 15 bases left between them. Looked up from germline, CDR1 is MDHEN and CDR2 is SYDVKM. The CDR3 has 15 residues. The DNA of the CDR3 is TGTGCCAGCAGCCCCCAAACAGGGTTCTACAATGAGCAGTTCTTC. It encodes CASSPQTGFYNEQFF.

This clonotype was detected ten times or more. The CDR3: CASSEGTVSSYEQYF. The CDR3 bases are TGTGCCAGCAGTGAAGGGACAGTAAGCTCCTACGAGCAGTACTTC. The V call is TRBV12-3 or TRBV12-4, the J call TRBJ2-7; 7 bases are shared with TRBD1. The trim removed 5 bases at V and 0 bases at J, leaving 7 bases unmatched. The CDR3 runs to 15 residues.

This clonotype was observed a few times. The chain recombines TRBV10-1 with TRBJ1-1; unclear D gene. This CDR3 is built from 13 residues. Germline lookup yields CDR1 WNHNN and CDR2 SYGVQD (reference sequence). Trimming shortened V by 10 bases and J by 5 bases, and 17 bases separated the two germline ends. Here the CDR3 reads CAISALEGTEAFF. Here the CDR3 DNA reads TGCGCCATTAGTGCCCTGGAAGGGACTGAAGCTTTCTTT.

This clonotype has ten or more counts. The chain is built from TRBV12-3 or TRBV12-4 and TRBJ2-6; D is possibly TRBD1 (5 bases). The CDR3 runs to 15 residues. Between the trimmed V and J ends, which lost 5 bases and 1 base, there was a span of 9 bases. The CDR3 region has the DNA TGTGCCAGCAGTCGACAGAGATCTGGGGCCAACGTCCTGACTTTC. It specifies CASSRQRSGANVLTF.

This clonotype occurred a few times. This chain joins TRBV9 and TRBJ2-3; 11 bases are shared with TRBD2. The length of the CDR3 is 16 residues. J lost 7 bases, V lost 4 bases, and 11 bases had no gene match. Per germline, CDR1 SGDLS and CDR2 YYNGEE. The CDR3 sequence is CASSPPGGTSGNTQYF. Written as DNA, the CDR3 is TGTGCCAGCAGCCCCCCGGGCGGGACTAGCGGCAATACGCAGTATTTT.

This clonotype was seen a handful of times. The chain combines TRBV20-1 with TRBJ2-2; TRBD2 aligns across 7 bases. The CDR3 contains 13 residues. Trimming at V came to 3 bases and at J to 5 bases, leaving 3 bases not matched to a gene. Germline values: CDR1 DFQATT, CDR2 SNEGSKA (reference sequence). The DNA for the CDR3 is TGCAGTGCTAGGGCGGGGGATACCGGGGAGCTGTTTTTT. It specifies CSARAGDTGELFF.

The J gene is TRBJ2-5, the V gene TRBV10-3; D gene uncertain. The V gene lost 7 bases and the J gene lost 5 bases, with 8 bases spanning the gap. The CDR3 loop spans 11 amino acids. Germline V gives CDR1 ENHRY, CDR2 SYGVKD. The CDR3 sequence is CAIMSRETQYF. The CDR3 region has the DNA TGTGCCATCATGTCGAGGGAGACCCAGTACTTC.

The chain couples TRBV19 to TRBJ2-7; perhaps D is TRBD1 or TRBD2 (5 bases each). The V end was cut by 3 bases, the J end by 7 bases, with 22 bases between. Germline V gene data show CDR1 as LNHDA and CDR2 as SQIVND (reference sequence). CDR3 length equals 16 residues. The CDR3 here is CASSIVLRSLGEEQYF. The DNA of the CDR3 is TGTGCCAGTAGTATCGTTCTCAGGTCCCTGGGGGAAGAGCAGTACTTC.

The genes are TRBV5-1 and TRBJ2-4; 8 positions match TRBD1. This CDR3 has 12 residues. The V segment lost 3 bases and the J segment 8 bases; nucleotides outside the gene matches: 1. Germline V gene lookup returns CDR1 SGHRS and CDR2 YFSETQ. The CDR3 protein is CASSSGQDIQYF. CDR3 sequence (DNA): TGCGCCAGCAGCTCGGGACAGGACATTCAGTACTTC.

The sample holds a few counts of this clonotype. Here the CDR3 DNA reads TGTGCCAGCAGCCCGGGGGGGGGCCTACGGGAGACCCAGTACTTC. Protein sequence: CASSPGGGLRETQYF. The genes are TRBV4-2 and TRBJ2-5, with 8 bases fitting TRBD2. Germline values: CDR1 LGHNA, CDR2 YNFKEQ. This CDR3 has 15 residues. J gave up 5 bases and V 4 bases, and 9 bases lay outside the gene matches.

In its sample, this clonotype was seen many times. The chain combines TRBV12-3 or TRBV12-4 with TRBJ2-5, with D perhaps being TRBD1 or TRBD2 (5 bases each). V was cut by 5 bases and J by 7 bases, with 17 bases left in between. This CDR3 comprises 14 residues. The CDR3 protein is CASSPGTASVTQYF. The CDR3 nucleotides are TGTGCCAGCAGTCCCGGGACGGCCTCAGTGACCCAGTACTTC.

The gene calls are TRBV20-1 and TRBJ2-3; the D gene is possibly TRBD2 (5 bases). CDR1 and CDR2 (germline): DFQATT, SNEGSKA (reference sequence). The CDR3 contains 15 residues. V lost 0 bases and J 4 bases, leaving 14 bases between the germline ends. CDR3 coding DNA: TGCAGTGCTAGAGATCGGACGGGAAGACCAGATACGCAGTATTTT. Translated, it gives CSARDRTGRPDTQYF.

This clonotype was observed a few times. The chain couples TRBV29-1 to TRBJ2-3; unclear D gene. The CDR3 sequence is 13 residues long. The V and J ends lost 4 bases and 2 bases respectively, with 10 bases between them. In germline, CDR1 is SQVTM, CDR2 ANQGSEA. The CDR3 nucleotides read TGCAGCGTTGGACGGAGCCTCACAGATACGCAGTATTTT. This sequence encodes CSVGRSLTDTQYF.

The rearrangement joins TRBV5-6 to TRBJ1-5, with D possibly TRBD1 on 6 matching bases. The germline V gene has CDR1 SGHDT and CDR2 YYEEEE. The CDR3 spans 16 residues. V was trimmed by 3 bases and J by 4 bases, leaving 17 bases between them. The CDR3, as DNA: TGTGCCAGCAGCTCCAGGGGCGCGATTGGTAATCAGCCCCAGCATTTT. Protein sequence: CASSSRGAIGNQPQHF.